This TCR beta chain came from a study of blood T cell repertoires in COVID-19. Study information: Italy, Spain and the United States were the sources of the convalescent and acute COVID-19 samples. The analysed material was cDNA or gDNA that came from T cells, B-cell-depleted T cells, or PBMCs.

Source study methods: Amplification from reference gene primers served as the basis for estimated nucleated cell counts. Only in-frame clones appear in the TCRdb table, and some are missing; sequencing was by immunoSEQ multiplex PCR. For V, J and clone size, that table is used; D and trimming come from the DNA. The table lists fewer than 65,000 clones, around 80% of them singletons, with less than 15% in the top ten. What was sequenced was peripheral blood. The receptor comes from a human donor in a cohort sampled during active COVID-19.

This CDR3 reads CASSLGGLAAYEQYF. CDR3 DNA: TGTGCCAGCAGCTTAGGAGGGCTAGCTGCCTACGAGCAGTACTTC. The genes are TRBV11-2 and TRBJ2-7; D is perhaps TRBD2 (5 bases). CDR1 SGHAT and CDR2 FQNNGV come from the germline V gene. V was clipped by 1 base and J by 2 bases, with 12 bases between them. This CDR3 comprises 15 residues.